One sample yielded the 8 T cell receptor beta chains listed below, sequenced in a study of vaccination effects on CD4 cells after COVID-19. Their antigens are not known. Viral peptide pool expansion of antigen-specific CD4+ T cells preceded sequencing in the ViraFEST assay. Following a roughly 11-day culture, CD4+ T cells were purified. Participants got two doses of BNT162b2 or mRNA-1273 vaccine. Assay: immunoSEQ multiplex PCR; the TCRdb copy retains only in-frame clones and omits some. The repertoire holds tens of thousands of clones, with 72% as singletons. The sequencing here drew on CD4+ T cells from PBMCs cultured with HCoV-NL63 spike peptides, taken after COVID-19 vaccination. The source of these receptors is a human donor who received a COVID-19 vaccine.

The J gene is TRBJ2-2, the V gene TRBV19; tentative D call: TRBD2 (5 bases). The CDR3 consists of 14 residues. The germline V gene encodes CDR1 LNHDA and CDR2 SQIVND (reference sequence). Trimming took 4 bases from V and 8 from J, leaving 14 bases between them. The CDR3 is CASSKDFPSGELFF. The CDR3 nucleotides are TGTGCCAGTAGTAAGGACTTCCCCTCGGGGGAGCTGTTTTTT.

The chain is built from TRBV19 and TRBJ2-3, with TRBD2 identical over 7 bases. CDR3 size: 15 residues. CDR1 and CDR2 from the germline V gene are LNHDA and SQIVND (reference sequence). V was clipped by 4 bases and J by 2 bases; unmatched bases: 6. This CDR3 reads CASSTAGLPTDTQYF. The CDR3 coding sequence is TGTGCCAGTAGTACAGCGGGACTACCCACAGATACGCAGTATTTT.

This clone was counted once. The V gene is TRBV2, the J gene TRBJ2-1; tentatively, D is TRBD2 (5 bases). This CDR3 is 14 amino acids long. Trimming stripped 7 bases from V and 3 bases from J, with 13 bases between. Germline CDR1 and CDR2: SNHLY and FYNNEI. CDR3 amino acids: CASTYRGGYNEQFF. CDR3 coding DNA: TGTGCCAGCACCTATCGGGGTGGCTACAATGAGCAGTTCTTC. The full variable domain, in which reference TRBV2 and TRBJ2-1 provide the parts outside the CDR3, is EPEVTQTPSHQVTQMGQEVILRCVPISNHLYFYWYRQILGQKVEFLVSFYNNEISEKSEIFDDQFSVERPDGSNFTLKIRSTKLEDSAMYFCASTYRGGYNEQFFGPGTRLTVL.

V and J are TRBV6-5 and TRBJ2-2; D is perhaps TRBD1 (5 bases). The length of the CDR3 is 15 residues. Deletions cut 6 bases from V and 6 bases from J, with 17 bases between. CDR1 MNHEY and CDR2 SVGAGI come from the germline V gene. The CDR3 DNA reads TGTGCCAGCAGGAAGGGGCTCCACGGAGCCGGGGAGCTGTTTTTT. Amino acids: CASRKGLHGAGELFF.

The CDR3 DNA sequence: TGTGCCAGCAGACCCGGGACAGGGTTGCCAGAGTACTTC. It encodes CASRPGTGLPEYF. The genes are TRBV6-5 and TRBJ2-7; 9 bases match TRBD1. The CDR3 sequence is 13 residues long. V was clipped by 6 bases and J by 11 bases; unmatched bases: 11. Per the germline V gene, CDR1 is MNHEY and CDR2 is SVGAGI.

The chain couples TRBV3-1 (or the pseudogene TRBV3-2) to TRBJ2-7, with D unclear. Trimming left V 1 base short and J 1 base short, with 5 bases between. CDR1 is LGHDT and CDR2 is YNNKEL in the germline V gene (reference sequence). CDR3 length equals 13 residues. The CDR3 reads CASSQVGSYEQYF. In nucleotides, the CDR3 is TGTGCCAGCAGCCAAGTTGGGTCCTACGAGCAGTACTTC.

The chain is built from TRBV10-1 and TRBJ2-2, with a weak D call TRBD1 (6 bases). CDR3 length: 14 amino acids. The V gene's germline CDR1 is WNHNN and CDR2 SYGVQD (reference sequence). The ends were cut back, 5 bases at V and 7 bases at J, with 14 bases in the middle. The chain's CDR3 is CASSLTGPGGELFF. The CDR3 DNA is TGCGCCAGCAGTCTGACAGGACCAGGCGGGGAGCTGTTTTTT.

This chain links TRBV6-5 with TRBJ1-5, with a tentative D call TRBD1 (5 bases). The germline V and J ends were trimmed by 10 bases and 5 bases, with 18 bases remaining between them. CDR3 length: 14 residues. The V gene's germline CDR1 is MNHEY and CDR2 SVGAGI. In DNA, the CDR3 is TGTGCCACGGGACCCGTAGCTTCTGATCAGCCCCAGCATTTT. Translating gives CATGPVASDQPQHF.